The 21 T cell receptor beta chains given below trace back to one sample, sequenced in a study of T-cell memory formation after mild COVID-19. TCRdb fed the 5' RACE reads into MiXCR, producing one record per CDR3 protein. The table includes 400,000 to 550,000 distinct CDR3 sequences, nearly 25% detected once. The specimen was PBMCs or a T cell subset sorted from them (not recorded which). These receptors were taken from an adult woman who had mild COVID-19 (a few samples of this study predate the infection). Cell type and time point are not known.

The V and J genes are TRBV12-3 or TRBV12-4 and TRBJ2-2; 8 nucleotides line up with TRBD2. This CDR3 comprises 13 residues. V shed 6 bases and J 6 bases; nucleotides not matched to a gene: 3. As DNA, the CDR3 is TGTGCCAGCAGCGGACTAGCCGCCGGGGAGCTGTTTTTT. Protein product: CASSGLAAGELFF.

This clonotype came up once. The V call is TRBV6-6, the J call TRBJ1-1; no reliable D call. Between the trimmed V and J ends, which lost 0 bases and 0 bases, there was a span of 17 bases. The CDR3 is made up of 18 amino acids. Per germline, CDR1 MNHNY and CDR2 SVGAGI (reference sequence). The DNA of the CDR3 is TGTGCCAGCAGTTACTCGATTACAAGGCGGTTCATGAACACTGAAGCTTTCTTT. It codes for CASSYSITRRFMNTEAFF.

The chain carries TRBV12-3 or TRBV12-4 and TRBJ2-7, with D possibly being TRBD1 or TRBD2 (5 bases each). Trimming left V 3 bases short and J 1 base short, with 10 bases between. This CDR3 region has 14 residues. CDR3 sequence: CASSFKGRSYEQYF. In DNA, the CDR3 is TGTGCCAGCAGTTTTAAGGGGAGATCCTACGAGCAGTACTTC.

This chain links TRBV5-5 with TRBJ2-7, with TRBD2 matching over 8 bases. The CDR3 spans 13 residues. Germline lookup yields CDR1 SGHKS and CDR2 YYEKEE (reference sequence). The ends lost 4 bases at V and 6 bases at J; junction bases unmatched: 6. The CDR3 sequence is CASSGGLAVEQYF. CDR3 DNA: TGTGCCAGCAGCGGAGGACTAGCCGTCGAGCAGTACTTC.

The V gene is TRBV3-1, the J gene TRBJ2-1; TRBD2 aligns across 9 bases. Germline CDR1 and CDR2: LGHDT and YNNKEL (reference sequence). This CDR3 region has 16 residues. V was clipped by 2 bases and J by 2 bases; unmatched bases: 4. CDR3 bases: TGTGCCAGCAGCCAAACCCCTAGCGGGGCCTACAATGAGCAGTTCTTC. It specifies CASSQTPSGAYNEQFF.

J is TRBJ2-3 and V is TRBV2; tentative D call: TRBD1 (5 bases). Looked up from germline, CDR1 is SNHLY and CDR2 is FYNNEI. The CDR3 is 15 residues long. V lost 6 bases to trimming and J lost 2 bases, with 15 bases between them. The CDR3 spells CASRQEPLFTDTQYF. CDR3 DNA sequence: TGTGCCAGCAGACAGGAGCCCTTATTCACAGATACGCAGTATTTT.

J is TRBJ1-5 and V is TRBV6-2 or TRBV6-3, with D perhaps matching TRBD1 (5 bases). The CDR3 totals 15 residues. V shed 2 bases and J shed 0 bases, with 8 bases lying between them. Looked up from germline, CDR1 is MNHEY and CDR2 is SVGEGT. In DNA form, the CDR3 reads TGTGCCAGCAGTTACGAGGGGATTAGCAATCAGCCCCAGCATTTT. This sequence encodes CASSYEGISNQPQHF.

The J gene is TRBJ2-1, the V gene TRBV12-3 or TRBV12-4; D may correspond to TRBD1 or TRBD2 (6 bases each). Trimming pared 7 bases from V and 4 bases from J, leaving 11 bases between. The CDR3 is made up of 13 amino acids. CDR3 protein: CASKRGEYNEQFF. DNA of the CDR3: TGTGCCAGCAAAAGGGGGGAATACAATGAGCAGTTCTTC.

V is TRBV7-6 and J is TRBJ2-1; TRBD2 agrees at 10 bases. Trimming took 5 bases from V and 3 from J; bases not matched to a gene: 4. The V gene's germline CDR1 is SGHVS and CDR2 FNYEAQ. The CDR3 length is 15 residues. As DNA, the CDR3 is TGTGCCAGCAGCCACGGGACTAGCGACTACAATGAGCAGTTCTTC. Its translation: CASSHGTSDYNEQFF.

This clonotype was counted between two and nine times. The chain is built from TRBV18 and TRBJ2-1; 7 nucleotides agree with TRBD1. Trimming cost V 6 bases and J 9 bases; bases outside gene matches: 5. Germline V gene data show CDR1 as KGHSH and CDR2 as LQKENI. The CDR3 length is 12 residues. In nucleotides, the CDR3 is TGTGCCAGCTCTCCGACAGGGATTGAGCAGTTCTTC. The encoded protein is CASSPTGIEQFF.

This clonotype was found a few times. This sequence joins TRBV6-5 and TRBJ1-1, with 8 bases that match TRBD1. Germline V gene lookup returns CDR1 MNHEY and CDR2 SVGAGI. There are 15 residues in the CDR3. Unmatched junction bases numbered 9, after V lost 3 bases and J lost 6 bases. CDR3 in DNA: TGTGCCAGCAGTTATTCGGACAGGGAGATCCCTGAAGCTTTCTTT. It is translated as CASSYSDREIPEAFF.

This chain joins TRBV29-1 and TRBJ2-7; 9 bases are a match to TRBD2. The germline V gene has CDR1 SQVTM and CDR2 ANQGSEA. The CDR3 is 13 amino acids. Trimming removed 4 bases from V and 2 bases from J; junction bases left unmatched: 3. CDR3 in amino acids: CSVVREGTYEQYF. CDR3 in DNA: TGCAGCGTTGTGCGGGAGGGGACCTACGAGCAGTACTTC.

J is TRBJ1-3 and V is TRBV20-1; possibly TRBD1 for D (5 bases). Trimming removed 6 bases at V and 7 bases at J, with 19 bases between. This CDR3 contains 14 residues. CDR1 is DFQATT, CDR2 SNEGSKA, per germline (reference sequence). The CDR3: CSAIGTMGTNTIYF. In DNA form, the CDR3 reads TGCAGTGCCATCGGGACCATGGGAACCAACACCATATATTTT.

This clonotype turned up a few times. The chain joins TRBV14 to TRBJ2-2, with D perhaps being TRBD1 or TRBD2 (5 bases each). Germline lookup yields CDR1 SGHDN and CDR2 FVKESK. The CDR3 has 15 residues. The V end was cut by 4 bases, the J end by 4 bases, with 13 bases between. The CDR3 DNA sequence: TGTGCCAGCAGCCTCTGGACTGGGGCCACCGGGGAGCTGTTTTTT. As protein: CASSLWTGATGELFF.

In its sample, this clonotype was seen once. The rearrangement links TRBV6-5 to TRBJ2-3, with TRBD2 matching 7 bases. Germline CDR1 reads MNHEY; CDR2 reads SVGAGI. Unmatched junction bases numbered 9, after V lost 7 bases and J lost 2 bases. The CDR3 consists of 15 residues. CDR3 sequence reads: CASTKGGFNTDTQYF. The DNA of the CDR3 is TGTGCCAGCACCAAGGGAGGGTTCAACACAGATACGCAGTATTTT.

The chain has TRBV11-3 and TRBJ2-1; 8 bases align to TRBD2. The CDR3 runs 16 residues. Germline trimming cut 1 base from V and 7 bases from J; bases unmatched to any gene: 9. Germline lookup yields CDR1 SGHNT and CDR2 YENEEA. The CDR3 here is CASSLVGRGRWNEQFF. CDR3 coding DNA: TGTGCCAGCAGCTTAGTCGGGAGGGGGAGGTGGAATGAGCAGTTCTTC.

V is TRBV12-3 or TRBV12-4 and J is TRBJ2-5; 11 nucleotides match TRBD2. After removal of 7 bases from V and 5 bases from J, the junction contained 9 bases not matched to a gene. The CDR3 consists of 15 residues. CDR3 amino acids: CASTPGGLAEETQYF. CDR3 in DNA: TGTGCCAGCACCCCGGGGGGACTAGCGGAGGAGACCCAGTACTTC.

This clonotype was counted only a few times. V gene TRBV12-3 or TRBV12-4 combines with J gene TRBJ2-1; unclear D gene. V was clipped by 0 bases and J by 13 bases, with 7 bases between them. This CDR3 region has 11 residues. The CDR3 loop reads CASSLANRQFF. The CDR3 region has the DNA TGTGCCAGCAGTTTAGCGAACAGACAGTTCTTC.

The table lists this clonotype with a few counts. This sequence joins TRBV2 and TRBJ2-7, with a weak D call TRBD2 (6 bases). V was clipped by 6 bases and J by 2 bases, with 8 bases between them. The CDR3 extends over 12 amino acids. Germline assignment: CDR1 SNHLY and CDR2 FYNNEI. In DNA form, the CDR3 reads TGTGCCAGCAGGGACTACACCTACGAGCAGTACTTC. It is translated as CASRDYTYEQYF.

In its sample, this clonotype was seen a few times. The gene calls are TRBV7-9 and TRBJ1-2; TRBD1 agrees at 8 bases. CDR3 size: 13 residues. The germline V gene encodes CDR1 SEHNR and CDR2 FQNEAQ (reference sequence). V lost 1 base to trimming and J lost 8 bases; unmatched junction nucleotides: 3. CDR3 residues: CASSLETGGGYTF. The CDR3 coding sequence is TGTGCCAGCAGCTTAGAAACAGGGGGAGGCTACACCTTC.

CDR3 coding DNA: TGTGCCAGCAGTTTCTGGGCGGATGCCTACGAGCAGTACTTC. Protein product: CASSFWADAYEQYF. V gene TRBV12-3 or TRBV12-4 combines with J gene TRBJ2-7; D call uncertain. The CDR3 loop spans 14 amino acids. Trimming left V 3 bases short and J 2 bases short, with 11 bases between.